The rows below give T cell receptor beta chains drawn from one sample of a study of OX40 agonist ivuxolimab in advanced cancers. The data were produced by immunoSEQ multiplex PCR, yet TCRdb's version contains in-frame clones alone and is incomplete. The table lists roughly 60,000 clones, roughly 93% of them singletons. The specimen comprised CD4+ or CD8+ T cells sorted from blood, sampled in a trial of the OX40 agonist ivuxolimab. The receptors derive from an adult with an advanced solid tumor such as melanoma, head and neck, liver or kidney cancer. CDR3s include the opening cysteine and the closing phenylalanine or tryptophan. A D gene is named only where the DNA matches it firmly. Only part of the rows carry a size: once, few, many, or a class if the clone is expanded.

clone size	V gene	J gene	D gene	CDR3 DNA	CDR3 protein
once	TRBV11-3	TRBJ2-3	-	TGTGCCAGCAGCTTAGGTCCTGATACGCAGTATTTT	CASSLGPDTQYF
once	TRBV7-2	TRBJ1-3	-	TGTGCCAGCGCGGGAAACACCATATATTTT	CASAGNTIYF
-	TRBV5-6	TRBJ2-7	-	TGTGCCAGCAGCATCGGGGGGCGCTACGAGCAGTACTTC	CASSIGGRYEQYF
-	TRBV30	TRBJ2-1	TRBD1	TGTGCCTGGAGTGTGACAGGGGGACTGAACAATGAGCAGTTCTTC	CAWSVTGGLNNEQFF
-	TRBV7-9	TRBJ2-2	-	TGTGCCAGCATTATCCCCTTCCGGATACCCACCGGGGAGCTGTTTTTT	CASIIPFRIPTGELFF
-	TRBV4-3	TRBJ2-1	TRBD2	TGCGCCAGCAGCCAGGGGACTAGCGGGTGGCGCAATGAGCAGTTCTTC	CASSQGTSGWRNEQFF
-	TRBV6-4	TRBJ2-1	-	TGTGCCAGCAGTGACCCTCAGACGAAACGTGAGCAGTTCTTC	CASSDPQTKREQFF
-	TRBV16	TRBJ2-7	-	TGTGCCACAACGCTTGCAGCGGGTCCACTTTCCGAGCAGTACTTC	CATTLAAGPLSEQYF
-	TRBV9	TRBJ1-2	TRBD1	TGTGCCAGCAGCGTAGCTCCCAGCCGGGACAGGGTTGATGGCTACACCTTC	CASSVAPSRDRVDGYTF
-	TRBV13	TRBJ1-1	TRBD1	TGTGCCAGCAAGGAGGGGGCTGGGACTGAAGCTTTCTTT	CASKEGAGTEAFF
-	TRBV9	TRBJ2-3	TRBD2	TGTGCCAGCAGCGTACCCCGCGGGACTAGCGGGACTGGGGGCACAGATACGCAGTATTTT	CASSVPRGTSGTGGTDTQYF
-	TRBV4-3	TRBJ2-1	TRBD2	TGCGCCAGCAGCCAGTCAGGCAGCGGGAGGTCCCGCTACAATGAGCAGTTCTTC	CASSQSGSGRSRYNEQFF
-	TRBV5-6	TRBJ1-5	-	TGTGCCAGCAGCTTGTGGGCAGGGGCGAGCAATCAGCCCCAGCATTTT	CASSLWAGASNQPQHF
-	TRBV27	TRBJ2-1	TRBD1	TGTGCCAGCAGATCTTACTTGACAGGGGGGAGCAATGAGCAGTTCTTC	CASRSYLTGGSNEQFF
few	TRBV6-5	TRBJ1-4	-	TGTGCCAGCAGCCAGGGGAGAGATGAAAAACTGTTTTTT	CASSQGRDEKLFF
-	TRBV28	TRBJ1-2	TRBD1	TGTGCCAGCAGTCTCGGACAGGGGGGCTATGGCTACACCTTC	CASSLGQGGYGYTF
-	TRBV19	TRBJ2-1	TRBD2	TGTGCCACTGGGACTAGCGGGAGTTTTTCCTACAATGAGCAGTTCTTC	CATGTSGSFSYNEQFF
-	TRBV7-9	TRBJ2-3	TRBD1	TGTGCCAGCAGCTCAAGCCGGGACAGGGAAGATACGCAGTATTTT	CASSSSRDREDTQYF
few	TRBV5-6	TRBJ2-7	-	TGTGCCAGCAGCTTGGTGGCTGGGCTCGAGCAGTACTTC	CASSLVAGLEQYF
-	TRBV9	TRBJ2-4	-	TGTGCCAGCAGCGCACCCCCCGAAAACATTCAGTACTTC	CASSAPPENIQYF
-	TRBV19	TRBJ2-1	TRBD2	TGTGCCAGTAGTATAGGGGGACTAGCGGGAGTCGAGCAGTTCTTC	CASSIGGLAGVEQFF
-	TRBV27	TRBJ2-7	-	TGTGCCACCGCAAATATGGGGCCCTACGAGCAGTACTTC	CATANMGPYEQYF
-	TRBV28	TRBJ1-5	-	TGTGCCAGCAGTTCCCCTGGGCAGGATAGCAATCAGCCCCAGCATTTT	CASSSPGQDSNQPQHF
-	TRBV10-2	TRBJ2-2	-	TGCGCCAGCAGTGAGGGTGGGGGAACCGGGGAGCTGTTTTTT	CASSEGGGTGELFF
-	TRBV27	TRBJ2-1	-	TGTGCCAGCAGTTTAATGGATTTCGGTGTCGGCTACAATGAGCAGTTCTTC	CASSLMDFGVGYNEQFF
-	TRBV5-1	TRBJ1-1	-	TGCGCCAGCAGCTCGACACAGGGTTTGGCTGAAGCTTTCTTT	CASSSTQGLAEAFF
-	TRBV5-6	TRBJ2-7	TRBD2	TGTGCCAGCAGCTACCCTAGCGGGGAAGGAGGGGAGCAGTACTTC	CASSYPSGEGGEQYF
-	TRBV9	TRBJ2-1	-	TGTGCCAGCAGCTTCCGGACGGAGCAGTTCTTC	CASSFRTEQFF
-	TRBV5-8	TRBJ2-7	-	TGTGCCAGCAGCTTGGAGGGCCTGGGGGTGTACGAGCAGTACTTC	CASSLEGLGVYEQYF
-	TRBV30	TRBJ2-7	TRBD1	TGTGCCTGGACCCCAGGGGGCGTCATCTACGAGCAGTACTTC	CAWTPGGVIYEQYF
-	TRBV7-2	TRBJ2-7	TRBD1	TGTGCCAGCAGCTTAGGTTGGACAGGGAGTTACGAGCAGTACTTC	CASSLGWTGSYEQYF
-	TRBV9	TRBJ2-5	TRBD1	TGTGCCAGCAGCGTAGGCGACAGGGGGCCAGAGACCCAGTACTTC	CASSVGDRGPETQYF
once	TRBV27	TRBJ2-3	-	TGTGCCAGCAGTTCCCTGGGACGTAGCACAGATACGCAGTATTTT	CASSSLGRSTDTQYF
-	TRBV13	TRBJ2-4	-	TGTGCCAGCAGCTTCGGACGAGGCCTTCAGTACTTC	CASSFGRGLQYF
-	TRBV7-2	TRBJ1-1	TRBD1	TGTGCCAGCAGATTCTCGGGGACAGCAAACACTGAAGCTTTCTTT	CASRFSGTANTEAFF
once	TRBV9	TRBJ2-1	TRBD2	TGTGCCAGCAGCGTAGGGGTTAGCGGGAGTGTTTATGAGCAGTTCTTC	CASSVGVSGSVYEQFF
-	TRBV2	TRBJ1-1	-	TGTGCCAGCAGGGATACGGGATACTCAATGAACACTGAAGCTTTCTTT	CASRDTGYSMNTEAFF
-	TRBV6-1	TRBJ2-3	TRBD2	TGTGCCAGCAGGGAAAGACTAGCGGGGTTTACAGATACGCAGTATTTT	CASRERLAGFTDTQYF
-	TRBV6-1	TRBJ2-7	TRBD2	TGTGCCAGCAGGCCAAGACTAGCGAACTCCTACGAGCAGTACTTC	CASRPRLANSYEQYF
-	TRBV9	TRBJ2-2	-	TGTGCCAGCAGCGTAGTCTCCGGGAACACCGGGGAGCTGTTTTTT	CASSVVSGNTGELFF
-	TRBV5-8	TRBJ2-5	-	TGTGCCAGCAGCTTGGTAGGGGGATCAGAGACCCAGTACTTC	CASSLVGGSETQYF
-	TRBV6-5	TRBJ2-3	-	TGTGCCAGCACCCTGGAGATCCACACAGATACGCAGTATTTT	CASTLEIHTDTQYF
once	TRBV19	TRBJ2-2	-	TGTGCCAGTAGTATCACAGGGAACACCGGGGAGCTGTTTTTT	CASSITGNTGELFF
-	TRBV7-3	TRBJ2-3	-	TGTGCCAGCAGCTTGAGTGGGCTCGATACGCAGTATTTT	CASSLSGLDTQYF
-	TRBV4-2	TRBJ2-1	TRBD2	TGTGCCAGCAGCCCCGGGAGGCAACACAATGAGCAGTTCTTC	CASSPGRQHNEQFF
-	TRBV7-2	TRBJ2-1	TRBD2	TGTGCCAGCAGCTTAGCGGGACTAGCGGCCCTGGGTGAGCAGTTCTTC	CASSLAGLAALGEQFF
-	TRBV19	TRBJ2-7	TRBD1	TGTGCCAGTAGTATCGCGCAGGGGGCAAGGGACTACGAGCAGTACTTC	CASSIAQGARDYEQYF
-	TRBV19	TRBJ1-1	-	TGTGCCAGTAAGGAGGGCCTCAGGGGTAGGACTGAAGCTTTCTTT	CASKEGLRGRTEAFF
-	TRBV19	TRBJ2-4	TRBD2	TGTGCCAGTCGCCCGACTAGCGGACTAGCCAAAAACATTCAGTACTTC	CASRPTSGLAKNIQYF